This TCR beta chain was sequenced during a study of blood T cell repertoires in COVID-19. The CDR3 loop spans 15 amino acids. J lost 4 bases, V lost 7 bases, and 7 bases had no gene match. Germline-derived CDR1 and CDR2 are SGHVS and FNYEAQ. Generated by immunoSEQ multiplex PCR, the TCRdb table keeps only in-frame clones and is missing some. Here the sample spans about 120,000 clones, less than 90% being singletons. The clonotype originates from a woman under 40 who had recovered from COVID-19. What was sequenced was PBMCs or T cells enriched from blood (not recorded which). V and J are TRBV7-6 and TRBJ2-7, with 13 bases lining up with TRBD2. The CDR3, as DNA: TGTGCCAGCACCGCCGGGACTAGCGGGGCTTACGAGCAGTACTTC. It translates to CASTAGTSGAYEQYF.